The 19 T cell receptor beta chains listed next were all sequenced from one sample in a study of identical twins. MiXCR was run by TCRdb on the 5' RACE reads, yielding one entry per CDR3 protein. The sample shows some 330,000 distinct CDR3 sequences, approximately 8.7% of them seen only once. Sequenced material: naive T cells sorted from blood. All receptors come from a woman in her forties or fifties in good health.

This chain uses TRBV11-3 with TRBJ1-3; D is undetermined. V was shortened by 4 bases and J by 6 bases, with 16 bases between the two germline ends. The germline CDR1 and CDR2 sequences are SGHNT and YENEEA. This CDR3 has 15 amino acids. The CDR3 here is CASSSPMNRENTIYF. The CDR3, as DNA: TGTGCCAGCAGCTCACCTATGAATAGGGAAAACACCATATATTTT.

In its sample, this clonotype was seen a few times. CDR3 sequence: CASSAGGRTQYF. The CDR3, as DNA: TGTGCCAGCAGTGCCGGGGGGCGTACGCAGTATTTT. V is TRBV3-1 and J is TRBJ2-3; tentative D call: TRBD2 (7 bases). The CDR3 length is 12 residues. Trimming took off 6 bases at V and 8 bases at J, with 12 bases between the two ends. Germline V gene sequence: CDR1 LGHDT, CDR2 YNNKEL (reference sequence).

This clonotype was recorded a few times. This chain links TRBV12-3 or TRBV12-4 with TRBJ2-5, with TRBD2 matching 10 bases. The V and J ends lost 5 bases and 0 bases, in that order; junction bases with no gene match: 9. The CDR3 extends over 17 amino acids. In nucleotides, the CDR3 is TGTGCCAGCAGTCCACCAGGACTAGCGGCGAACCAAGAGACCCAGTACTTC. Its protein product is CASSPPGLAANQETQYF.

This clonotype was counted only a few times. The chain has TRBV28 and TRBJ2-7, with 14 bases fitting TRBD2. Germline values: CDR1 MDHEN, CDR2 SYDVKM. CDR3 length equals 13 residues. V lost 5 bases and J lost 9; bases outside the gene matches: 3. CDR3 sequence: CASSEGLAGVQYV. The CDR3 DNA reads TGTGCCAGCAGTGAGGGACTAGCGGGAGTGCAGTACGTC.

The genes are TRBV27 and TRBJ2-5, with D unclear. Between the trimmed V and J ends, which lost 0 bases and 2 bases, there was a span of 7 bases. The CDR3 is 14 residues long. Germline V gene sequence: CDR1 MNHEY, CDR2 SMNVEV (reference sequence). The CDR3 loop reads CASSLSDLQETQYF. The CDR3 coding sequence is TGTGCCAGCAGTTTATCGGATCTACAAGAGACCCAGTACTTC.

This clonotype has a count of ten or more. The chain carries TRBV6-5 and TRBJ2-1; no clear D. The V gene lost 0 bases and the J gene lost 4 bases, with 16 bases spanning the gap. Germline CDR1 and CDR2: MNHEY and SVGAGI. The CDR3 is 17 residues long. CDR3 sequence reads: CASSYSISFQTYNEQFF. For the CDR3, the DNA is TGTGCCAGCAGTTACTCGATTTCTTTCCAAACTTACAATGAGCAGTTCTTC.

This chain uses TRBV12-3 or TRBV12-4 with TRBJ1-1; D unclear. The V and J ends lost 7 bases and 1 base respectively, with 16 bases between them. The CDR3 sequence is 15 residues long. CDR3 DNA: TGTGCCAGCACATACTACGGAGGGAAGAACACTGAAGCTTTCTTT. It codes for CASTYYGGKNTEAFF.

In this sample, this clonotype turned up many times. This chain joins TRBV12-3 or TRBV12-4 and TRBJ2-4; 10 nucleotides line up with TRBD1. This CDR3 comprises 13 residues. The V and J ends lost 6 bases and 8 bases, in that order; junction bases with no gene match: 4. As DNA, the CDR3 is TGTGCCAGCAGCCGGGACAGGGGTGACATTCAGTACTTC. Translated: CASSRDRGDIQYF.

This clonotype was picked up many times. This chain uses TRBV24-1 with TRBJ2-1; 7 positions match TRBD2. J was trimmed by 6 bases and V by 1 base; bases with no gene match: 14. Germline loops: CDR1 KGHDR, CDR2 SFDVKD. CDR3 length: 18 amino acids. The CDR3 nucleotides are TGTGCCACCAGTGATTTAGGAGCGGGATCCCTCCAGGGCAATGAGCAGTTCTTC. Translating gives CATSDLGAGSLQGNEQFF.

This clonotype appeared many times. The V gene is TRBV5-1, the J gene TRBJ2-4, with TRBD2 as a possible D gene (5 bases). V was trimmed by 0 bases and J by 3 bases, leaving 13 bases between them. The CDR3 is 16 residues long. CDR1 SGHRS and CDR2 YFSETQ come from the germline V gene. Here the CDR3 reads CASSLAGVGYKNIQYF. The CDR3 bases are TGCGCCAGCAGCTTGGCCGGGGTAGGCTACAAAAACATTCAGTACTTC.

This clonotype was found many times. The chain couples TRBV12-3 or TRBV12-4 to TRBJ1-1, with 9 bases aligning to TRBD1. The CDR3 is 15 residues long. V lost 5 bases and J lost 4; bases outside the gene matches: 8. CDR3 in amino acids: CASSPRQGGSTEAFF. CDR3 bases: TGTGCCAGCAGTCCAAGACAGGGGGGTAGCACTGAAGCTTTCTTT.

The chain joins TRBV21-1 to TRBJ2-7. TRBV21-1 is tagged as a pseudogene. The length of the CDR3 is 13 residues. The CDR3 protein is CASSYSAVYEQYV. CDR3 bases: TGTGCCAGCAGCTACAGCGCGGTCTACGAGCAGTACGTC.

This clonotype was recorded many times. The chain has TRBV5-1 and TRBJ2-1; D is perhaps TRBD2 (6 bases). The CDR3 length is 15 residues. The germline gives CDR1 SGHRS, CDR2 YFSETQ. The V end was cut by 2 bases, the J end by 4 bases, with 13 bases between. CDR3 in amino acids: CASSFGSGRYNEQFF. The CDR3 region has the DNA TGCGCCAGCAGCTTCGGTAGCGGAAGGTACAATGAGCAGTTCTTC.

This clonotype turned up a few times. CDR3 coding DNA: TGTGCCTGGAGGCGAGATACGCAGTATTTT. The encoded protein is CAWRRDTQYF. The rearrangement links TRBV30 to TRBJ2-3; D gene ambiguous. Trimming took off 3 bases at V and 5 bases at J, with 3 bases between the two ends. This CDR3 is 10 amino acids long. CDR1 and CDR2 from the germline V gene are GTSNPN and SVGIG (reference sequence).

This clonotype was detected only a few times. The J gene is TRBJ2-2, the V gene TRBV10-1; TRBD1 matches 10 bases. This CDR3 is built from 14 residues. V lost 8 bases and J lost 4; bases outside the gene matches: 4. Germline-derived CDR1 and CDR2 are WNHNN and SYGVQD (reference sequence). The CDR3 loop is CASGGDRGTGELFF. DNA of the CDR3: TGCGCCAGCGGAGGGGACAGGGGCACCGGGGAGCTGTTTTTT.

This clonotype was counted only a few times. The V call is TRBV21-1, the J call TRBJ1-2; the table names TRBD1, a call not compared with the DNA. TRBV21-1 is a pseudogene segment. The CDR3 totals 15 residues. CDR3 sequence reads: CASSKSGTGLRGYTF. The CDR3, as DNA: TGTGCCAGCAGCAAGTCAGGGACAGGGCTGAGGGGCTACACCTTC.

With respect to this clonotype: The junction and the germline gene differ at one end; a read error may be behind it. This rearrangement joins TRBV20-1 to TRBJ2-3; the D is unclear. This CDR3 is built from 14 residues. Per germline, CDR1 DFQATT and CDR2 SNEGSKA (reference sequence). In nucleotides, the CDR3 is TGCAGTGCCAGAGGTCCTGGCATAGCTGATACGCAGTATTTT. Amino acids: CSARGPGIADTQYF.

This clonotype was counted many times. The V call is TRBV12-3 or TRBV12-4, the J call TRBJ1-6; 10 bases match TRBD1. The CDR3 is 18 amino acids. V trimming: 6 bases; J trimming: 6 bases; junction bases outside the gene matches: 14. DNA of the CDR3: TGTGCCAGCAGGGATCGGACAGGGGGAGCACTCACTAATTCACCCCTCCACTTT. Translated, it gives CASRDRTGGALTNSPLHF.

CDR3 coding DNA: TGCGCCAGCAGCCAACTAGCGGGAGGGCAAGATACGCAGTATTTT. Translated: CASSQLAGGQDTQYF. This chain connects TRBV5-1 to TRBJ2-3; 13 nucleotides match TRBD2. There are 15 residues in the CDR3. V trimming: 4 bases; J trimming: 5 bases; junction bases outside the gene matches: 4. The germline gives CDR1 SGHRS, CDR2 YFSETQ.